This passage covers 23 T cell receptor beta chains from one sample sequenced in a study of blood T cell repertoires in COVID-19. Sequenced by immunoSEQ multiplex PCR; TCRdb stores in-frame clones only, minus some. This table holds 150,000 to 190,000 clones, about 86% found once. The sample comprised PBMCs or T cells enriched from blood (not recorded which). The receptors were sampled from a man in his fifties or sixties who had recovered from COVID-19.

The gene calls are TRBV9 and TRBJ2-2, with D possibly being TRBD2 (6 bases). Germline CDR1 SGDLS, CDR2 YYNGEE. The V end lost 4 bases, the J end lost 1 base, and 8 bases lay between the germline ends. This CDR3 is built from 14 residues. The CDR3 region is CASSPGGNTGELFF. Written as DNA, the CDR3 is TGTGCCAGCAGCCCCGGGGGGAACACCGGGGAGCTGTTTTTT.

There are a few counts of this clone. The chain combines TRBV7-2 with TRBJ1-2; D is perhaps TRBD1 (5 bases). This CDR3 region has 13 residues. CDR1 SGHTA and CDR2 FQGNSA come from the germline V gene. The germline V and J ends were trimmed by 1 base and 7 bases, with 10 bases remaining between them. CDR3 region: CASSLDRQGGYTF. The CDR3 coding sequence is TGTGCCAGCAGCTTAGATCGGCAGGGTGGCTACACCTTC.

This clone was counted a single time. The chain carries TRBV5-1 and TRBJ1-4; D perhaps matches TRBD1 (6 bases). The CDR3 extends over 14 amino acids. From germline, CDR1 is SGHRS and CDR2 YFSETQ. The germline V and J ends were trimmed by 4 bases and 8 bases, with 15 bases remaining between them. The CDR3 DNA reads as TGCGCCAGCAGCGTGGGCAACAGGGAAGAAAAACTGTTTTTT. Its protein is CASSVGNREEKLFF.

The chain is built from TRBV18 and TRBJ1-2, with a tentative D call TRBD1 (6 bases). The length of the CDR3 is 15 residues. Trimming took off 3 bases at V and 4 bases at J, with 15 bases between the two ends. Germline assignment: CDR1 KGHSH and CDR2 LQKENI. The CDR3 DNA follows: TGTGCCAGCTCACCCGGGCAGGGGTCCGGCTATGGCTACACCTTC. Protein: CASSPGQGSGYGYTF.

J is TRBJ2-2 and V is TRBV6-5; 7 nucleotides align to TRBD1. From germline, CDR1 is MNHEY and CDR2 SVGAGI. The CDR3 contains 15 residues. V was clipped by 2 bases and J by 3 bases; unmatched bases: 3. In nucleotides, the CDR3 is TGTGCCAGCAGTTACGCAACAGGGGACACCGGGGAGCTGTTTTTT. It is translated as CASSYATGDTGELFF.

The V call is TRBV23-1, the J call TRBJ2-4; maybe TRBD2 (6 bases). TRBV23-1 is filed as an ORF, its function uncertain. This CDR3 spans 16 amino acids. V lost 4 bases, J lost 0 bases, and 13 bases lay in between. The CDR3 loop is CASSPGGTLAKNIQYF. Written as DNA, the CDR3 is TGCGCCAGCAGTCCCGGAGGGACCCTAGCCAAAAACATTCAGTACTTC.

J is TRBJ2-2 and V is TRBV7-9; 14 nucleotides line up with TRBD2. This CDR3 is built from 17 residues. The germline V gene encodes CDR1 SEHNR and CDR2 FQNEAQ (reference sequence). V shed 1 base and J 4 bases; nucleotides not matched to a gene: 2. The CDR3 region is CASSLGTSGGPTGELFF. The CDR3 coding sequence is TGTGCCAGCAGCTTAGGGACTAGCGGGGGGCCCACCGGGGAGCTGTTTTTT.

V is TRBV30 and J is TRBJ1-6; 7 positions agree with TRBD1. Germline-derived CDR1 and CDR2 are GTSNPN and SVGIG (reference sequence). This CDR3 contains 13 residues. V gave up 0 bases and J gave up 7 bases; unmatched junction bases: 0. The DNA for the CDR3 is TGTGCCTGGAGTGTACAGGGGAATTCACCCCTCCACTTT. It specifies CAWSVQGNSPLHF.

The chain couples TRBV19 to TRBJ1-5, with 8 bases lining up with TRBD1. V gave up 5 bases and J gave up 2 bases; unmatched junction bases: 5. CDR1 LNHDA and CDR2 SQIVND come from the germline V gene (reference sequence). This CDR3 comprises 15 residues. The CDR3 sequence: CASSVDRVGNQPQHF. CDR3 bases: TGTGCCAGTAGTGTGGACAGGGTGGGCAATCAGCCCCAGCATTTT.

The rearrangement joins TRBV3-1 (or the pseudogene TRBV3-2) to TRBJ1-2; TRBD1 agrees at 7 bases. The CDR3 runs 15 residues. CDR1 is LGHDT, CDR2 YNNKEL, per germline (reference sequence). The ends lost 3 bases at V and 7 bases at J; junction bases unmatched: 11. Here the CDR3 DNA reads TGTGCCAGCAGCCAGAAGCTGACAGGGAGAGGTGGCTACACCTTC. It specifies CASSQKLTGRGGYTF.

V and J are TRBV28 and TRBJ1-2; 9 nucleotides match TRBD1. Per germline, CDR1 MDHEN and CDR2 SYDVKM. The CDR3 totals 15 residues. J gave up 3 bases and V 6 bases, and 8 bases lay outside the gene matches. The CDR3 nucleotides are TGTGCCAGCAGGGCAACCGGGACAGGGTACTATGGCTACACCTTC. Its translation: CASRATGTGYYGYTF.

The rearrangement links TRBV19 to TRBJ2-3; D is possibly TRBD2 (5 bases). Trimming took off 5 bases at V and 0 bases at J, with 12 bases between the two ends. The CDR3 is 15 residues long. Per the germline V gene, CDR1 is LNHDA and CDR2 is SQIVND (reference sequence). CDR3 region: CASSPRGSSTDTQYF. The CDR3 DNA follows: TGTGCCAGTAGTCCCCGGGGATCGAGCACAGATACGCAGTATTTT.

The genes are TRBV19 and TRBJ1-1, with D uncertain. Germline CDR1 reads LNHDA; CDR2 reads SQIVND (reference sequence). This CDR3 contains 15 residues. Trimming took 3 bases from V and 4 from J, leaving 15 bases between them. CDR3 in amino acids: CASSMFEGLGTEAFF. The CDR3, as DNA: TGTGCCAGTAGTATGTTTGAGGGTTTGGGCACTGAAGCTTTCTTT.

The chain combines TRBV6-1 with TRBJ1-1; maybe TRBD1 (6 bases). The CDR3 consists of 14 residues. Trimming took 3 bases from V and 0 from J, leaving 8 bases between them. Germline loops: CDR1 MNHNS, CDR2 SASEGT. The DNA of the CDR3 is TGTGCCAGCAGTGACAGGGGCATGAACACTGAAGCTTTCTTT. Amino acids: CASSDRGMNTEAFF.

The chain carries TRBV5-1 and TRBJ2-2; the D gene is possibly TRBD2 (6 bases). The germline V gene encodes CDR1 SGHRS and CDR2 YFSETQ. V lost 5 bases, J lost 2 bases, and 16 bases lay in between. The CDR3 extends over 16 amino acids. CDR3 nucleotides: TGCGCCAGCAGTTTTTCTACGCGGGGCAACACCGGGGAGCTGTTTTTT. This encodes CASSFSTRGNTGELFF. The full variable domain, its missing parts supplied by reference TRBV5-1 and TRBJ2-2, is KAGVTQTPRYLIKTRGQQVTLSCSPISGHRSVSWYQQTPGQGLQFLFEYFSETQRNKGNFPGRFSGRQFSNSRSEMNVSTLELGDSALYLCASSFSTRGNTGELFFGEGSRLTVL.

The chain employs TRBV5-1 and TRBJ2-2; 10 bases agree with TRBD2. V shed 1 base, J shed 0 bases, and the junction held 6 bases outside the gene matches. Germline V CDR1 and CDR2: SGHRS, YFSETQ. This CDR3 comprises 18 residues. The chain's CDR3 is CASSLWASGGPNTGELFF. For the CDR3, the DNA is TGCGCCAGCAGCTTGTGGGCTAGCGGGGGCCCGAACACCGGGGAGCTGTTTTTT.

This chain connects TRBV27 to TRBJ2-2; D unclear. The CDR3 contains 14 residues. Germline CDR1 reads MNHEY; CDR2 reads SMNVEV (reference sequence). With 7 bases removed from V and 1 base from J, the gap between germline ends came to 10 bases. This CDR3 is CASKLTENTGELFF. CDR3 bases: TGTGCCAGCAAGTTAACAGAGAACACCGGGGAGCTGTTTTTT.

V usage is TRBV18 and J usage is TRBJ1-3; maybe TRBD1 (6 bases). The CDR3 is 17 residues long. Looked up from germline, CDR1 is KGHSH and CDR2 is LQKENI. The ends were cut back, 2 bases at V and 4 bases at J, with 18 bases in the middle. The chain's CDR3 is CASSPAAGASMGNTIYF. The CDR3 bases are TGTGCCAGCTCACCAGCCGCGGGGGCATCTATGGGAAACACCATATATTTT.

Of note for this clone: One junction end disagrees with the germline gene, perhaps due to a read error. The chain combines TRBV7-7 with TRBJ1-5; 10 positions match TRBD1. The length of the CDR3 is 15 residues. The germline gives CDR1 SSHAT, CDR2 FNYEAQ (reference sequence). The CDR3 nucleotides read TGTGCTAGCAGCTTGCCGGGACAGGGGTTTCAGCCCCAGCATTTT. It yields the protein CASSLPGQGFQPQHF.

The table lists this clone with a count of one. V and J are TRBV6-4 and TRBJ1-1; TRBD1 agrees at 9 bases. The trim removed 5 bases at V and 0 bases at J, leaving 7 bases unmatched. This CDR3 has 16 amino acids. The germline V gene has CDR1 MRHNA and CDR2 SNTAGT. As DNA, the CDR3 is TGTGCCAGCAGTCACCCGGACAGGGGCCTGAACACTGAAGCTTTCTTT. Its translation is CASSHPDRGLNTEAFF.

The V call is TRBV2, the J call TRBJ2-7; D ambiguous. Trimming left V 3 bases short and J 2 bases short, with 5 bases between. The CDR3 runs 12 residues. Germline V gene lookup returns CDR1 SNHLY and CDR2 FYNNEI. This CDR3 is CASSDSPYEQYF. In DNA form, the CDR3 reads TGTGCCAGCAGTGACAGTCCCTACGAGCAGTACTTC.

This chain connects TRBV19 to TRBJ2-2; D possibly corresponds to TRBD1 (5 bases). CDR1 is LNHDA, CDR2 SQIVND, per germline (reference sequence). The CDR3 is 14 amino acids. The V gene lost 7 bases and the J gene lost 3 bases, with 12 bases spanning the gap. This chain's CDR3 is CASKGRVDTGELFF. The DNA for the CDR3 is TGTGCCAGTAAAGGCAGGGTTGACACCGGGGAGCTGTTTTTT.

This CDR3 reads CASSPQGGTYEQYF. In DNA form, the CDR3 reads TGTGCCAGCAGTCCGCAGGGAGGCACCTACGAGCAGTACTTC. The chain uses TRBV7-9 and TRBJ2-7, with D possibly TRBD2 on 6 matching bases. The germline gives CDR1 SEHNR, CDR2 FQNEAQ (reference sequence). V lost 6 bases and J lost 2, with 14 bases in between. The CDR3 is made up of 14 amino acids.